The present entry profiles one T cell receptor beta chain with its context. The antigen is unknown. This CDR3 is 16 amino acids long. V lost 1 base, J lost 1 base, and 2 bases stayed unmatched. Germline V gives CDR1 SGHRS, CDR2 YFSETQ. Clones were read by immunoSEQ multiplex PCR, and TCRdb kept only the in-frame ones, dropping some. The table includes roughly 150,000 clones, about nine tenths detected once. The sample originates from a study of T cell responses to AZD1222 COVID-19 vaccine. Study-wide points: Epitopes outside B.1.351 and B.1.1.7 mutated regions reportedly drew nearly half of spike TCRs. With dominance at 160-218 and 743-854, vaccine-associated CD4 TCRs spanned spike. Sampled repertoires all dated from after the peak T cell response. Clonal diversity may have been underestimated in mostly white British donors.

The V and J genes are TRBV5-1 and TRBJ2-2; TRBD2 matches 9 bases. This receptor was identified in an adult who received the AZD1222 COVID-19 vaccine. The sample consisted of peripheral blood, taken 28 days after the second AZD1222 dose. The CDR3 DNA reads as TGCGCCAGCAGCTTGTCTAGCGGGGTGAACACCGGGGAGCTGTTTTTT. The encoded protein is CASSLSSGVNTGELFF.